This passage covers 10 T cell receptor beta chains from one sample sequenced in a study of blood T cell repertoires in COVID-19. Clones were sequenced by immunoSEQ multiplex PCR, and TCRdb holds only the in-frame ones, with some missing. Of around 190,000 clones in the sample, 80% to 85% were seen once. The specimen was peripheral blood. All receptors derive from a woman in her seventies with COVID-19, enrolled during active disease.

V and J are TRBV5-1 and TRBJ2-3; D not resolved. This CDR3 spans 16 amino acids. Germline lookup yields CDR1 SGHRS and CDR2 YFSETQ. V lost 0 bases, J lost 3 bases, and 14 bases lay in between. The CDR3 nucleotides read TGCGCCAGCAGCTTGGGGAACAGTATGGCAACAGATACGCAGTATTTT. The encoded protein is CASSLGNSMATDTQYF.

The chain carries TRBV30 and TRBJ1-6; maybe TRBD1 (6 bases). From germline, CDR1 is GTSNPN and CDR2 SVGIG (reference sequence). The CDR3 is made up of 15 amino acids. With 2 bases removed from V and 7 bases from J, the gap between germline ends came to 15 bases. The CDR3 DNA sequence: TGTGCCTGGAGTCCCTCCACAGGGCGCAATTCACCCCTCCACTTT. Translated, it gives CAWSPSTGRNSPLHF.

In its sample, this clone was seen a few times. The chain uses TRBV28 and TRBJ2-3; 11 bases align to TRBD1. Unmatched junction bases numbered 8, after V lost 6 bases and J lost 3 bases. Germline CDR1 MDHEN, CDR2 SYDVKM. This CDR3 comprises 16 residues. CDR3 region: CASRLPGQGDTDTQYF. The CDR3 nucleotides are TGTGCCAGCAGATTACCGGGACAGGGGGATACAGATACGCAGTATTTT.

J is TRBJ2-1 and V is TRBV4-2, with a tentative D call TRBD2 (6 bases). The CDR3 is 16 amino acids. The germline gives CDR1 LGHNA, CDR2 YNFKEQ. V was pared by 4 bases and J by 1 base, with 14 bases between. CDR3 sequence (DNA): TGTGCCAGCAGCCTGTCATCGAGCGGGTCCTACAATGAGCAGTTCTTC. Translated, it gives CASSLSSSGSYNEQFF.

The rearrangement uses TRBV7-2 and TRBJ2-1, with TRBD1 identical over 7 bases. With V trimmed by 3 bases and J by 2 bases, 4 bases remained unmatched. This CDR3 has 15 amino acids. The germline V gene has CDR1 SGHTA and CDR2 FQGNSA. The CDR3 nucleotides read TGTGCCAGCAGCTTCCCCCAGGGGGCCTACAATGAGCAGTTCTTC. Translated: CASSFPQGAYNEQFF.

The J gene is TRBJ2-7, the V gene TRBV20-1; TRBD1 might be the D (5 bases). The germline V and J ends were trimmed by 3 bases and 3 bases, with 15 bases remaining between them. This CDR3 has 14 residues. Germline values: CDR1 DFQATT, CDR2 SNEGSKA (reference sequence). In nucleotides, the CDR3 is TGCAGTGCTAGTCAGGGTTTTAGCCTCTACGAGCAGTACTTC. It is translated as CSASQGFSLYEQYF.

The CDR3 reads CASIPSSGPYNEQFF. The CDR3 bases are TGTGCCAGCATTCCTTCTAGCGGACCCTACAATGAGCAGTTCTTC. The chain is built from TRBV6-5 and TRBJ2-1, with 7 bases that match TRBD2. The CDR3 consists of 15 residues. CDR1 is MNHEY and CDR2 is SVGAGI in the germline V gene. Trimming at V came to 7 bases and at J to 2 bases, leaving 8 bases not matched to a gene.

The chain joins TRBV14 to TRBJ1-1, with a weak D call TRBD1 (6 bases). Trimming shortened V by 0 bases and J by 0 bases, and 11 bases separated the two germline ends. The germline V gene has CDR1 SGHDN and CDR2 FVKESK. The CDR3 covers 16 residues. The CDR3 DNA is TGTGCCAGCAGCCAAGATCTTGGACAGTTGAACACTGAAGCTTTCTTT. Protein product: CASSQDLGQLNTEAFF.

Concerning this clone: Additional DNA sequences in this sample encode the identical CDR3. The gene calls are TRBV5-1 and TRBJ2-1; D possibly corresponds to TRBD2 (7 bases). CDR3 length: 15 amino acids. Germline V gene sequence: CDR1 SGHRS, CDR2 YFSETQ. Trimming removed 4 bases from V and 0 bases from J, with 11 bases in between. CDR3 DNA sequence: TGCGCCAGCAGCGGGGGCGGGGGCTCCTACAATGAGCAGTTCTTC. Translating it yields CASSGGGGSYNEQFF.

The CDR3 sequence is CASIRPLLAGVLGELFF. As DNA, the CDR3 is TGTGCCAGCATTCGCCCACTACTAGCGGGAGTTCTCGGGGAGCTGTTTTTT. The chain carries TRBV6-6 and TRBJ2-2; 11 positions agree with TRBD2. The trim removed 7 bases at V and 7 bases at J, leaving 14 bases unmatched. The CDR3 runs 17 residues. The germline V gene encodes CDR1 MNHNY and CDR2 SVGAGI (reference sequence).